Below, one TCR beta chain is given with its context. Its antigen target is currently unknown. Qualities for individual bases were not recorded, and no much larger clone is one base off. V is clipped by 3 bases and J by 2 bases, and the sequence between their germline boundaries is 7 bases long. The CDR3 measures 13 amino acids from cysteine to phenylalanine. Just CDR3 DNA is preserved here, 39 bases in frame from base 1. For CDR1 and CDR2, the germline V gene (reference sequence) lists MNHEY and SMNVEV. The transplants used related donors along with nonmyeloablative bone marrow transplantation, and in the human trials mixed chimerism was transient. Unstimulated Tregs (CD4+CD25+CD127-), CD4+ non-Tregs (CD4+CD25-), CD4 and CD8 cells were FACS-sorted from thawed PBMCs. A few combined kidney and bone marrow transplant recipients from the ITN036ST trial were included as patients, and samples were available only from these trial subjects. Healthy control blood was processed to PBMCs by Ficoll density gradient and cryopreserved, and patient PBMCs were collected before and after transplant.

For TCRbeta CDR3 sequencing, genomic DNA was extracted from sorted cells using the QIAGEN DNeasy Blood and Tissue Kit. High-throughput TCRbeta CDR3 sequencing, including PCR amplification with bias correction and internal controls, was performed commercially through immunoSEQ. The paper's processing steps were these. Unique productive TCRbeta sequences were defined by CDR3 nucleotide sequence where primers matched, otherwise by CDR3 amino acid sequence with Vbeta and Jbeta genes. As a correction for sorting error, sequences shared between sorted populations at a frequency ratio of 2:1 or less were discarded, and the remaining shared sequences were assigned to the higher population. Sequences were defined as donor-reactive when expanded at least 5-fold in CFSE-low cells versus unstimulated cells and present at a frequency of at least 0.01% in CFSE-low cells. Jensen-Shannon divergence calculated on the top 100 TCRbeta sequences ranked by frequency was used to measure repertoire divergence. For samples with multiple sequencing runs, sorting error was corrected in each run separately before the runs were combined. This is the immuneACCESS table as TCRdb keeps it, with only in-frame sequences that have V and J called. A part of the clones is gone; compared with another copy, unresolved V genes explain less than half, and the rest is unexplained. For V, J and clone size, that table is used; D and trimming come from the DNA. Here the sample has about 52,000 clones; about 90% occur a single time. The ten largest make up approximately 16% of the sample.

The data derive from a study of Tregs in tolerant kidney transplant recipients (dated 2019 in TCRdb). About the investigation overall: TCRbeta sequencing was used in the study to identify donor-specific regulatory T cells before combined kidney and bone marrow transplantation, and the identified cells were then tracked after transplant.

Summary of the overall study and its limitations: The study was limited by small patient numbers, and the findings need validation in larger populations and under other immunosuppression protocols. The most biologically relevant and donor-specific TCRbeta repertoire appeared to be identified by expanding Tregs with activated donor B cells. Donor-specific Treg expansion exceeded global Treg expansion in tolerant patients, suggesting antigen-driven rather than nonspecific expansion. Biological reproducibility was not directly addressed, though technical replication error appeared minimal. Because the PCR primers were changed over time for some patients, nucleotide-level comparison could not be performed across the samples from those patients.

The chain is assembled from TRBV27 and TRBJ1-2; TRBD1 is possibly the D segment (6 matching bases). The sequencing here drew on CD8+ T cells from blood (PBMCs), taken 24 months after the transplant. This receptor was identified in a human patient who received a combined kidney and bone marrow transplant. Following a transplant, some T lymphocytes may have been derived from the graft donor. The nucleotide sequence reads TGTGCCAGCAGTTTCAGGGGAAACTATGGCTACACCTTC. This yields the protein CASSFRGNYGYTF.